Below are 8 T cell receptor beta chains sequenced from a single sample in a study of blood T cell repertoires in COVID-19. Clones were sequenced by immunoSEQ multiplex PCR, and TCRdb holds only the in-frame ones, with some missing. The sample holds tens of thousands of clones, about 85% seen once. Sequenced sample: peripheral blood. These receptors were obtained from a male donor with acute or convalescent COVID-19.

J is TRBJ1-4 and V is TRBV7-9, with D perhaps TRBD1 (5 bases). This CDR3 contains 14 residues. V lost 1 base and J 8 bases, leaving 11 bases between the germline ends. Germline V gives CDR1 SEHNR, CDR2 FQNEAQ (reference sequence). This CDR3 reads CASSLGQGREKLFF. The CDR3 DNA sequence: TGTGCCAGCAGCTTAGGGCAGGGCCGGGAAAAACTGTTTTTT. The full variable domain, with the rest looked up from reference TRBV7-9 and TRBJ1-4, is DTGVSQNPRHKITKRGQNVTFRCDPISEHNRLYWYRQTLGQGPEFLTYFQNEAQLEKSRLLSDRFSAERPKGSFSTLEIQRTEQGDSAMYLCASSLGQGREKLFFGSGTQLSVL.

The J gene is TRBJ2-7, the V gene TRBV7-5; the table assigns TRBD2, which was not confirmed against the DNA. TRBV7-5 is classified as a pseudogene. CDR3 length: 15 residues. CDR3 region: CARSLRRNRDYEQYF. In DNA form, the CDR3 reads TGTGCCAGAAGCTTAAGGAGAAACCGAGACTACGAGCAGTACTTC.

The count of this clone is one. The V gene is TRBV4-2, the J gene TRBJ1-1; D not resolved. V was trimmed by 3 bases and J by 7 bases, leaving 6 bases between them. The CDR3 is 11 amino acids. From germline, CDR1 is LGHNA and CDR2 YNFKEQ. In DNA, the CDR3 is TGTGCCAGCAGCCAGGAGGATGAAGCTTTCTTT. Its translation: CASSQEDEAFF.

The chain combines TRBV5-1 with TRBJ2-1; D is possibly TRBD2 (6 bases). The V end lost 0 bases, the J end lost 5 bases, and 12 bases lay between the germline ends. CDR1 is SGHRS and CDR2 is YFSETQ in the germline V gene. CDR3 size: 15 residues. CDR3 coding DNA: TGCGCCAGCAGCTTGGGAAGCGGGCTGAACAATGAGCAGTTCTTC. Translation gives CASSLGSGLNNEQFF.

The rearrangement uses TRBV19 and TRBJ2-7; D might be TRBD1 (5 bases). This CDR3 is built from 13 residues. In germline, CDR1 is LNHDA, CDR2 SQIVND (reference sequence). V shed 2 bases and J shed 3 bases, with 8 bases lying between them. This CDR3 is CASSISQGYEQYF. CDR3 coding DNA: TGTGCCAGTAGTATAAGTCAGGGCTACGAGCAGTACTTC.

V gene TRBV5-1 combines with J gene TRBJ2-1; D remains ambiguous. This CDR3 has 14 residues. Germline V gene lookup returns CDR1 SGHRS and CDR2 YFSETQ. V dropped 2 bases and J dropped 2 bases, with 8 bases sitting between them. The CDR3 loop is CASSFPGTYNEQFF. The DNA for the CDR3 is TGCGCCAGCAGCTTTCCAGGAACCTACAATGAGCAGTTCTTC. The full variable domain, completed using reference TRBV5-1 and TRBJ2-1, is KAGVTQTPRYLIKTRGQQVTLSCSPISGHRSVSWYQQTPGQGLQFLFEYFSETQRNKGNFPGRFSGRQFSNSRSEMNVSTLELGDSALYLCASSFPGTYNEQFFGPGTRLTVL.

This chain links TRBV3-1 (or the pseudogene TRBV3-2) with TRBJ2-7, with TRBD1 matching 7 bases. Germline CDR1 LGHDT, CDR2 YNNKEL (reference sequence). CDR3 length: 14 residues. V gave up 3 bases and J gave up 2 bases; unmatched junction bases: 4. CDR3: CASSQGQLAYEQYF. Here the CDR3 DNA reads TGTGCCAGCAGCCAGGGACAGTTGGCCTACGAGCAGTACTTC.

V gene TRBV27 combines with J gene TRBJ2-5, with 9 bases lining up with TRBD1. The CDR3 has 17 residues. Trimming at V came to 4 bases and at J to 1 base, leaving 10 bases not matched to a gene. From germline, CDR1 is MNHEY and CDR2 SMNVEV (reference sequence). CDR3 protein: CASSSGTGNGAQETQYF. CDR3 nucleotide sequence: TGTGCCAGCAGTTCGGGGACAGGGAATGGGGCCCAAGAGACCCAGTACTTC.